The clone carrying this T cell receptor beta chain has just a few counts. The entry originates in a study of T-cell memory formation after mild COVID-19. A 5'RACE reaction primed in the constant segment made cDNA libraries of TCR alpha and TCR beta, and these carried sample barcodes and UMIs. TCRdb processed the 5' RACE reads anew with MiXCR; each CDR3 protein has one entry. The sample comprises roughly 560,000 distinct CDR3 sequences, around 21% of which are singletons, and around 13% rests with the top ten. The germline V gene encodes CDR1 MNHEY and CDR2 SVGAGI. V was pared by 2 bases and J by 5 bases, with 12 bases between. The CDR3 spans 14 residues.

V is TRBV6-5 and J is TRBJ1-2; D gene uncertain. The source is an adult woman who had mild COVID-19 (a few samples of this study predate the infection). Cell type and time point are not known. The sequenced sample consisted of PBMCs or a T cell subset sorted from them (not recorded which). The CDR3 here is CASSYHETSYGYTF. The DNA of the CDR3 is TGTGCCAGCAGTTACCACGAAACTTCTTATGGCTACACCTTC.